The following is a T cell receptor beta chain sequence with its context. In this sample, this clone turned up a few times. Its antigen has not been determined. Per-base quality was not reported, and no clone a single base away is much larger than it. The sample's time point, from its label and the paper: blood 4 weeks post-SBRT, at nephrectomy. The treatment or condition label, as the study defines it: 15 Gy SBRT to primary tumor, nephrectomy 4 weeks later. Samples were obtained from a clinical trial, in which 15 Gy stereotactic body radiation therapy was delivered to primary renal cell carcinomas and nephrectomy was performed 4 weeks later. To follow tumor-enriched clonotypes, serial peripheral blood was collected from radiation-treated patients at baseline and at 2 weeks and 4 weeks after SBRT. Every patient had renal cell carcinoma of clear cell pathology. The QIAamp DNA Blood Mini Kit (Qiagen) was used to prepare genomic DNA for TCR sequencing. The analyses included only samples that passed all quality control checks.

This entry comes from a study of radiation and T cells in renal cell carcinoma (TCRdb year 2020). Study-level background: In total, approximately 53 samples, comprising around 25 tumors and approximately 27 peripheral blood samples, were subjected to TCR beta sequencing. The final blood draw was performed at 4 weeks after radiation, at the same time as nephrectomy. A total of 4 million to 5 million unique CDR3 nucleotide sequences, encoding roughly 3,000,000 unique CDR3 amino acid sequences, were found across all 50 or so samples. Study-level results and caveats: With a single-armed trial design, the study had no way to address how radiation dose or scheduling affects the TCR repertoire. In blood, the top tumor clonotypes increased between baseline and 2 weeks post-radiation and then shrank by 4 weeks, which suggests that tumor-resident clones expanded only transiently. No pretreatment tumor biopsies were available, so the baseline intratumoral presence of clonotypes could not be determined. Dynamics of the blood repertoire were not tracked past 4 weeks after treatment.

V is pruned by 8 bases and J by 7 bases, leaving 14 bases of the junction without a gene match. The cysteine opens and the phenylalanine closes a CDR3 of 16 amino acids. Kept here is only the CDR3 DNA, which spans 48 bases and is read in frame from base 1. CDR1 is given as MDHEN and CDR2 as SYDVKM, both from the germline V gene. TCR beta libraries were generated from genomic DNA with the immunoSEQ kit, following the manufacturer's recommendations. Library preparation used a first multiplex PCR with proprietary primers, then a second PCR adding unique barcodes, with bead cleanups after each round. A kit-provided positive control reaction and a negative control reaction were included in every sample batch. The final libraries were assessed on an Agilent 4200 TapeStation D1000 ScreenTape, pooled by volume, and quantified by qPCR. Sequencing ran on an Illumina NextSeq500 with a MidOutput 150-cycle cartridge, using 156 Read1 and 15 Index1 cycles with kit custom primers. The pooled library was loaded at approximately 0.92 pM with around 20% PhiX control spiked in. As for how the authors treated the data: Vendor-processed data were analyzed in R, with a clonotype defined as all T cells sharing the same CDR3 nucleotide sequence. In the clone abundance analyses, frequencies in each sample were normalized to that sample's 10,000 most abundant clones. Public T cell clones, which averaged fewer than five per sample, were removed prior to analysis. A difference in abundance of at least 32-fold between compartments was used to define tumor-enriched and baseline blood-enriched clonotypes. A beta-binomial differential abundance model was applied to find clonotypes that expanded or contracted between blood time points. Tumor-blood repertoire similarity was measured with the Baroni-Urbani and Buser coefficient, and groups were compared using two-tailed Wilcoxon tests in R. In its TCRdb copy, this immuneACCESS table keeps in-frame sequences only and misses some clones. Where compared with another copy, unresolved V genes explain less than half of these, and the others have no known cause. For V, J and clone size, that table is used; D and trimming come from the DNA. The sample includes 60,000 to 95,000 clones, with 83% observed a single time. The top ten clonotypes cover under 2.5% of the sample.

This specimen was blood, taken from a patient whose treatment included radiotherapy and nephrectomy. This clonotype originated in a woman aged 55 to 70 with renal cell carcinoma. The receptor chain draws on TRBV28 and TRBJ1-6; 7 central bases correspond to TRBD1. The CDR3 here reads CASVLRGTAHNSPLHF. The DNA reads TGTGCCAGCGTCTTACGCGGGACAGCCCACAATTCACCCCTCCACTTT.